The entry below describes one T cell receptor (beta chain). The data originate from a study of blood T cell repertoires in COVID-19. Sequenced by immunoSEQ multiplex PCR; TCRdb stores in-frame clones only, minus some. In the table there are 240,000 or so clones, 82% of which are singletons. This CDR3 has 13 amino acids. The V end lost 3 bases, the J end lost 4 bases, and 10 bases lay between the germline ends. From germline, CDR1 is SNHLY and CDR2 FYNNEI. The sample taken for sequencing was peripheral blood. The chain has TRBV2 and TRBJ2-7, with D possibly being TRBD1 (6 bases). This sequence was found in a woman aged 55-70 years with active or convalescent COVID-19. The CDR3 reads CASSDDRRYEQYF. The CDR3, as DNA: TGTGCCAGCAGTGACGACAGGCGGTACGAGCAGTACTTC.